This record concerns one T cell receptor (beta chain) sequence. Seattle researchers signed up patients amid active infection and tracked them longitudinally. These data are taken from a study of blood T cell repertoires in COVID-19. Study-level background: The United States, Italy and Spain supplied acute and convalescent COVID-19 samples. PBMCs, B-cell-depleted T cells, or T cells provided the cDNA or gDNA that made up the material.

Per the original methods: It was from reference gene primer amplification that nucleated cell counts were estimated. The method was immunoSEQ multiplex PCR; TCRdb's version includes in-frame clones alone and lacks a portion of them. The V and J calls and clone size come from that table; D and trimming were worked out from the DNA. The table shows some 400,000 clones, with around 87% occurring only once. Germline CDR1 and CDR2: SGHTA and FQGTGA. V lost 6 bases and J lost 5; bases outside the gene matches: 5. The CDR3 sequence is 14 residues long. This chain joins TRBV7-3 and TRBJ2-1; 9 nucleotides line up with TRBD1. The clonotype comes from a woman aged 55-70 years with COVID-19, enrolled during active disease. Sequences were obtained from peripheral blood. The CDR3 protein is CASRAGTGNNEQFF. In DNA, the CDR3 is TGTGCCAGCAGGGCCGGGACAGGGAACAATGAGCAGTTCTTC.